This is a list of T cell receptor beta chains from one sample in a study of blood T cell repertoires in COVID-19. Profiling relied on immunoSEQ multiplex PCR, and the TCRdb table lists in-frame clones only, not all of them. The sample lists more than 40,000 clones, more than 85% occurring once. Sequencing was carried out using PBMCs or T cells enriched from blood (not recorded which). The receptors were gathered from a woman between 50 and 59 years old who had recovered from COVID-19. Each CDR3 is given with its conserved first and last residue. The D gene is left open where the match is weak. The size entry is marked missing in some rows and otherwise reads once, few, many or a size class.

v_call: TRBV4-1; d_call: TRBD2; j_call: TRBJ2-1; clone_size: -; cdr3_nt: TGCGCCAGCAGCCAAGAGCCTAGCGGGAGAAATGAGCAGTTCTTC; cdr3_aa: CASSQEPSGRNEQFF
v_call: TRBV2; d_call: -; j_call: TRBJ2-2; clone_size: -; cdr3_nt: TGTGCCAGCAGATCACAGGAGACCGGGGAGCTGTTTTTT; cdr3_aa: CASRSQETGELFF
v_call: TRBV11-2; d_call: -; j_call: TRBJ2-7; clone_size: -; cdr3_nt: TGTGCCAGCAGCTTAGAAGGGGGTCCATACGAGCAGTACTTC; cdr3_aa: CASSLEGGPYEQYF
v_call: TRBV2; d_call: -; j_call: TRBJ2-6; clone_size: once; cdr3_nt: TGTGCCAGCAGGAGGGGGGGGTCTGGGGCCAACGTCCTGACTTTC; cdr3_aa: CASRRGGSGANVLTF
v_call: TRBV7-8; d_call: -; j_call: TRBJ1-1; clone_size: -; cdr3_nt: TGTGCCAGCAGCTTATCTGCAGGGTTGGGCCCTGAAGCTTTCTTT; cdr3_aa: CASSLSAGLGPEAFF
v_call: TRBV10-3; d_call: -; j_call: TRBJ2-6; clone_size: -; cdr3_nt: TGTGCCATCAGTGAGTCCGGGGCTGGGGCCAACGTCCTGACTTTC; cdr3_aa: CAISESGAGANVLTF
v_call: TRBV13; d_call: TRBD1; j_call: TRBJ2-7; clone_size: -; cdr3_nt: TGTGCCAGCAGCCAAGCGGACAGGGGTGGTTACGAGCAGTACTTC; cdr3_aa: CASSQADRGGYEQYF
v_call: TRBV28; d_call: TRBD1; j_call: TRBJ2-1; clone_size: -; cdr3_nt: TGTGCCAGCAGTGTGGGGGGACTGGGACAGGGTCTCAATGAGCAGTTCTTC; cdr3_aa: CASSVGGLGQGLNEQFF
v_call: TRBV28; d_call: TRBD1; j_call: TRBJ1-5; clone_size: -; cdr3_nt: TGTGCCAGCAAAGACAGGGGACGGGGCAATCAGCCCCAGCATTTT; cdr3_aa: CASKDRGRGNQPQHF
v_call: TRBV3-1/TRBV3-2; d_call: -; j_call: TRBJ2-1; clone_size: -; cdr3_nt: TGTGCCAGCAGCCAGGACTCAATCTCCTACAATGAGCAGTTCTTC; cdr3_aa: CASSQDSISYNEQFF
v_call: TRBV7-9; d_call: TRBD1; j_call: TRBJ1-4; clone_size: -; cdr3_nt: TGTGCCAGCAGCTTAGCAGGGACAGCTAATGAAAAACTGTTTTTT; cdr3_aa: CASSLAGTANEKLFF
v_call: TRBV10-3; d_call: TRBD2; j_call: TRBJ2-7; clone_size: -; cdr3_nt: TGTGCCATCAGTGAGAAGAGCGGGGCCTCCTACGAGCAGTACTTC; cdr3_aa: CAISEKSGASYEQYF
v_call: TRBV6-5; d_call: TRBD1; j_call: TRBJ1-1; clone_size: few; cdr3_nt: TGTGCCATAGACAGGGCGGCCACTGAAGCTTTCTTT; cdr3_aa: CAIDRAATEAFF
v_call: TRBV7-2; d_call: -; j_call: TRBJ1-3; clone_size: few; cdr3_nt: TGTGCCAGCAGCTTCTCCGCCGAGCCTGGAAACACCATATATTTT; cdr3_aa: CASSFSAEPGNTIYF
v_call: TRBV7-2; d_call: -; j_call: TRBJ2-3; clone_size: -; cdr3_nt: TGTGCCAGCAGCCCCCAGAGCACAGATACGCAGTATTTT; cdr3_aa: CASSPQSTDTQYF
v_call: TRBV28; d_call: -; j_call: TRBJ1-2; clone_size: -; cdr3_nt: TGTGCCAGCAGTTCCCCCACCCCTTCGACAGTCACAGGAACCTTC; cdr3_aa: CASSSPTPSTVTGTF
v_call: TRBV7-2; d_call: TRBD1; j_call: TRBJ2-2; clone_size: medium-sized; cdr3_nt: TGTGCCAGCAGCGCTGGACAGGGGGGCGGCACCGGGGAGCTGTTTTTT; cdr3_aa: CASSAGQGGGTGELFF
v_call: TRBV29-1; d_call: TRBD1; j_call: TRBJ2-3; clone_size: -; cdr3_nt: TGCAGCGTTGAAGGGACAGGGATTAATACGCAGTATTTT; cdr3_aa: CSVEGTGINTQYF
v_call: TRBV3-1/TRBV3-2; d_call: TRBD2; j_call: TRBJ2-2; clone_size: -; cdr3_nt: TGTGCCAGCAGCCAAGATCGGACTAGGCCCGGGGAGCTGTTTTTT; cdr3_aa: CASSQDRTRPGELFF
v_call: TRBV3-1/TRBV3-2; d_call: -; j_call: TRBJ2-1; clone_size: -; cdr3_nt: TGTGCCAGCAGCCAAGACTCCCGGGGATACAATGAGCAGTTCTTC; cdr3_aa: CASSQDSRGYNEQFF
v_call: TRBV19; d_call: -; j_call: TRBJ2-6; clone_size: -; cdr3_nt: TGTGCCAGTAGTATAGGGAGGGGTTCTGGGGCCAACGTCCTGACTTTC; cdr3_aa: CASSIGRGSGANVLTF
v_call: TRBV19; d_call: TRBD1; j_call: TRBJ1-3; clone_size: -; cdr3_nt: TGTGCCAGTAGTAGGACCGGGACAGCTTCTGGAAACACCATATATTTT; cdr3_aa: CASSRTGTASGNTIYF
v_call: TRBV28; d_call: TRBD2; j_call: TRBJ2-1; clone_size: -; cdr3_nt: TGTGCCAGCAGCCCCCTGCTAGCGGGCCGTAACAATGAGCAGTTCTTC; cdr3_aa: CASSPLLAGRNNEQFF
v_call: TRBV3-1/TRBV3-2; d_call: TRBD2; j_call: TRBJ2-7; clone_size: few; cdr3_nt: TGTGCCAGCAGCCAAAGAGGGACTAGCGGGGACTACGAGCAGTACTTC; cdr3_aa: CASSQRGTSGDYEQYF
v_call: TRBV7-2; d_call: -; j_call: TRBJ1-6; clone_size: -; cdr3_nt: TGTGCCAGCAGCTTAGGGTCAGGGACCTATAATTCACCCCTCCACTTT; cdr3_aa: CASSLGSGTYNSPLHF
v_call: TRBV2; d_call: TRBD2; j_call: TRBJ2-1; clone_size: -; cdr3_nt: TGTGCCAGCAGGGAGCGGGAAATCCCCTCCAATGAGCAGTTCTTC; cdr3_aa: CASREREIPSNEQFF
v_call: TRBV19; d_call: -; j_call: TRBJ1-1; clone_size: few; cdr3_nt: TGTGCCAGTACTCCAGGCTCTATGAACACTGAAGCTTTCTTT; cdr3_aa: CASTPGSMNTEAFF
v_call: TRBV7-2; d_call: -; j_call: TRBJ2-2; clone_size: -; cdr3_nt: TGTGCCAGCAGTTCATCGGGAGTGTCTGGATCCGGGGAGCTGTTTTTT; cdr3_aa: CASSSSGVSGSGELFF
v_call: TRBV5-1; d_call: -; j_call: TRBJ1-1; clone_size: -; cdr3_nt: TGCGCCAGCAGCTTGGGAACGGTTGGAGGAACTGAAGCTTTCTTT; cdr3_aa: CASSLGTVGGTEAFF
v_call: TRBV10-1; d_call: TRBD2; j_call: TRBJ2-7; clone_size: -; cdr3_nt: TGCGCCAGCAGTGAGTCGGGAGCGGGAGATTACGAGCAGTACTTC; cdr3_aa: CASSESGAGDYEQYF
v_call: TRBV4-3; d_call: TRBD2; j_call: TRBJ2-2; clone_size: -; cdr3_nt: TGCGCCAGCAGCCAAGAGCGGGGAGGGACCGGGGAGCTGTTTTTT; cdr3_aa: CASSQERGGTGELFF
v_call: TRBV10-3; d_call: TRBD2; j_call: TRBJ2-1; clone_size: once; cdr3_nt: TGTGCCATCAGTGCAGGGGGACTAGCGGGAGGGCAGCAGTTCTTC; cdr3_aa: CAISAGGLAGGQQFF
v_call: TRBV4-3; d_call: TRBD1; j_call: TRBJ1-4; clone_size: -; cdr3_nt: TGCGCCAGCAGCCGAGAGCTTTCAGGGGGTGAAAAACTGTTTTTT; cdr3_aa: CASSRELSGGEKLFF
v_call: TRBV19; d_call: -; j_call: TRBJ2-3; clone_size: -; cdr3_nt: TGTGCCAGTAGTATAGGCCACAGGGATTACGGCACAGATACGCAGTATTTT; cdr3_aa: CASSIGHRDYGTDTQYF
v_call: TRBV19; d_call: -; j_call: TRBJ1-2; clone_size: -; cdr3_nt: TGTGCCAGTAGTATTGTGCGGGGGCTGGTCTATGGCTACACCTTC; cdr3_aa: CASSIVRGLVYGYTF
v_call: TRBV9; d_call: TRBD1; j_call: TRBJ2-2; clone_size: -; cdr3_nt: TGTGCCAGCAGCCTAATTGGGACAGCCAACACCGGGGAGCTGTTTTTT; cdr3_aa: CASSLIGTANTGELFF
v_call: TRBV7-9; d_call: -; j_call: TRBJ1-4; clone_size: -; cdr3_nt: TGTGCCAGCAGCTTACACCAAGGGAGCGAAAAACTGTTTTTT; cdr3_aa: CASSLHQGSEKLFF
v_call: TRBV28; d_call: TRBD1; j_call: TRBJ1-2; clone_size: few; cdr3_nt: TGTGCCAGCAGTTTGCCGGGACAGAATTCTAACTATGGCTACACCTTC; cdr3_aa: CASSLPGQNSNYGYTF
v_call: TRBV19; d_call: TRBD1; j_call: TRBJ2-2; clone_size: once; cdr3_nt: TGTGCCAGTAGTATCACCACAGGGGTGGCCGGGGAGCTGTTTTTT; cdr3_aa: CASSITTGVAGELFF
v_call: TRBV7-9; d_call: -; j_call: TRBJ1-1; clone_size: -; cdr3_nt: TGTGCCAGCAGCTCACAGATTAACACTGAAGCTTTCTTT; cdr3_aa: CASSSQINTEAFF
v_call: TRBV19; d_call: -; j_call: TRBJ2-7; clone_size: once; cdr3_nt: TGTGCCAGTAAGGAGCAGACCGGCTCCTACGAGCAGTACTTC; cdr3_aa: CASKEQTGSYEQYF
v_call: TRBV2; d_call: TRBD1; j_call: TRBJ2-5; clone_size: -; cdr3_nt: TGTGCCAGCAAGACAGGGCGTTCTCAAGAGACCCAGTACTTC; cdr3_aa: CASKTGRSQETQYF
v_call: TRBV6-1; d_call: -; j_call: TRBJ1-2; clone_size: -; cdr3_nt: TGTGCCAGCAGTGACCCCGGCGGCGGATATGGCTACACCTTC; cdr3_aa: CASSDPGGGYGYTF
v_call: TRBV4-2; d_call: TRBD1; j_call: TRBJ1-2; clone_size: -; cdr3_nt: TGTGCCAGCAGCCAAGATGGGACAGGGTATGGTGGCTACACCTTC; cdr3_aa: CASSQDGTGYGGYTF